This T cell receptor beta chain was observed in a study of blood T cell repertoires in COVID-19. Study-wide context: Italy, Spain and the United States were the sources of the convalescent and acute COVID-19 samples. PBMCs, B-cell-depleted T cells, or T cells were the source of the cDNA or gDNA that made up the material.

The CDR3 is 13 amino acids. Trimming took off 2 bases at V and 0 bases at J, with 4 bases between the two ends. Germline CDR1 SGDLS, CDR2 YYNGEE. Original handling: Counts of nucleated cells, estimated from reference gene primer amplification, were obtained. Assay used: immunoSEQ multiplex PCR; TCRdb lists only in-frame clones, some missing. D and trimming come from the DNA, and the V and J calls and clone size come from that table. The sample holds roughly 55,000 clones, around four fifths seen once. The origin of this receptor is a woman aged 60 to 75 with acute or convalescent COVID-19. Sample: peripheral blood. This chain uses TRBV9 with TRBJ2-3; D gene ambiguous. The CDR3 DNA follows: TGTGCCAGCAGCGTCAGGAGCACAGATACGCAGTATTTT. It encodes CASSVRSTDTQYF.